The entry below describes one T cell receptor (beta chain). This specimen belongs to a study of technical replicates of blood from a handful of donors. The germline V gene has CDR1 SEHNR and CDR2 FQNEAQ (reference sequence). The germline V and J ends were trimmed by 5 bases and 6 bases, with 14 bases remaining between them. The CDR3 loop spans 13 amino acids. The data were produced by immunoSEQ multiplex PCR, yet TCRdb's version contains in-frame clones alone and is incomplete. Altogether tens of thousands of clones are present, 95% being singletons, with the ten largest covering roughly 0.28%. The sequencing input was T cells isolated from PBMCs. The chain combines TRBV7-9 with TRBJ2-7; D unclear. This receptor was obtained from a human donor in good health. CDR3 DNA sequence: TGTGCCAGCAGCCAACCTTTTCCCGGCGAGCAGTACTTC. This sequence encodes CASSQPFPGEQYF.